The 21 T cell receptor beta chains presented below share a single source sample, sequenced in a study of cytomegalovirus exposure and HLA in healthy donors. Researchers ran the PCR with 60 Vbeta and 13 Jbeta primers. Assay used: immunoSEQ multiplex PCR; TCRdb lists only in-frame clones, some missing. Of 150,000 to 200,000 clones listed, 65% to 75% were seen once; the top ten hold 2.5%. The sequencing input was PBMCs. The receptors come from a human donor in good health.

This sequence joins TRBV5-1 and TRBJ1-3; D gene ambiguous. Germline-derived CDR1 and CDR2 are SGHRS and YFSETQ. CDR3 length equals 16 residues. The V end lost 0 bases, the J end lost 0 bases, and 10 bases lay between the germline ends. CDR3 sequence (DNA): TGCGCCAGCAGCTTGGATTCCCGGGTCTCTGGAAACACCATATATTTT. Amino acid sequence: CASSLDSRVSGNTIYF.

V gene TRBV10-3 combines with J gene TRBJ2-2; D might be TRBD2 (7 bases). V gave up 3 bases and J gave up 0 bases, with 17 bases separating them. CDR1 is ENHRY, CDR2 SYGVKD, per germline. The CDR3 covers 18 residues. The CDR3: CAISDPHTGGANTGELFF. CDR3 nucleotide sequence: TGTGCCATCAGTGACCCCCATACGGGGGGCGCGAACACCGGGGAGCTGTTTTTT.

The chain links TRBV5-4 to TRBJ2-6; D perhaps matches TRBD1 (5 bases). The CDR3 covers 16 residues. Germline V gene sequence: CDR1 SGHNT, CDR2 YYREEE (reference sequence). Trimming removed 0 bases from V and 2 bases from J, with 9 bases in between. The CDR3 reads CASSLVGAPGANVLTF. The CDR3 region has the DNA TGTGCCAGCAGCTTGGTAGGGGCGCCTGGGGCCAACGTCCTGACTTTC.

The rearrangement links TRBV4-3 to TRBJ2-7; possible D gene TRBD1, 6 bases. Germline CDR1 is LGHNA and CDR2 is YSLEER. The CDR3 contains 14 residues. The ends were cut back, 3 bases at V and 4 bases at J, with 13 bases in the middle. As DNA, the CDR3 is TGCGCCAGCAGCCAGACCCCAGGGGAGTACGAGCAGTACTTC. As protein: CASSQTPGEYEQYF.

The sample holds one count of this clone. CDR3 loop: CASSASGDTGELFF. DNA for the CDR3: TGTGCCAGCAGTGCTAGCGGGGACACCGGGGAGCTGTTTTTT. The J gene is TRBJ2-2, the V gene TRBV6-4; the match to TRBD2 covers 9 bases. In germline, CDR1 is MRHNA, CDR2 SNTAGT. V shed 4 bases, J shed 3 bases, and the junction held 0 bases outside the gene matches. This CDR3 has 14 amino acids.

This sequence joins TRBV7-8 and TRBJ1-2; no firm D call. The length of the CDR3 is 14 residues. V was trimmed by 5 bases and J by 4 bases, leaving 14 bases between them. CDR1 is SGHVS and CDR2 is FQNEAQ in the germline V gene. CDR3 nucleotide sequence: TGTGCCAGCAGCCAGCGACGGGATTTCTATGGCTACACCTTC. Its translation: CASSQRRDFYGYTF.

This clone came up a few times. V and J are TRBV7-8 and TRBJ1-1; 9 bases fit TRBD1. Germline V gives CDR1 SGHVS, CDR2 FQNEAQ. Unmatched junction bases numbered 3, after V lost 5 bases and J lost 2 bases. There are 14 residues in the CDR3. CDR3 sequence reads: CASSPGQGNTEAFF. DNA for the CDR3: TGTGCCAGCAGCCCGGGACAGGGTAACACTGAAGCTTTCTTT.

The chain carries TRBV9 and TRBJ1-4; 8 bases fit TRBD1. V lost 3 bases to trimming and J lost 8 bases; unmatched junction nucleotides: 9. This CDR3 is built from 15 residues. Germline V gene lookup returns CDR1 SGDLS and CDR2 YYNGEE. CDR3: CASSATQGALEKLFF. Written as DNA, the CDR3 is TGTGCCAGCAGCGCCACTCAGGGGGCTTTGGAAAAACTGTTTTTT.

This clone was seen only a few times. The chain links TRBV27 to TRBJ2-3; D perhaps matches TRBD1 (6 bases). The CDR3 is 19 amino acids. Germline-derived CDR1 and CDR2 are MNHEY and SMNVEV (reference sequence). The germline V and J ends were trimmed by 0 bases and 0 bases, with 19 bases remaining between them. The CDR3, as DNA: TGTGCCAGCAGTTTATCCAGGGGATCGAACCGAGGTAGCACAGATACGCAGTATTTT. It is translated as CASSLSRGSNRGSTDTQYF.

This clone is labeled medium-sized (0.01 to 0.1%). CDR3 coding DNA: TGTGCCAGAAGCCACCCGCCGACTGGCGGGGGCACAGATACGCAGTATTTT. Translating it yields CARSHPPTGGGTDTQYF. The V gene is TRBV5-3, the J gene TRBJ2-3, with D perhaps TRBD2 (6 bases). TRBV5-3 is an ORF, with its function uncertain. CDR3 length: 17 residues. V was clipped by 4 bases and J by 1 base, with 19 bases between them.

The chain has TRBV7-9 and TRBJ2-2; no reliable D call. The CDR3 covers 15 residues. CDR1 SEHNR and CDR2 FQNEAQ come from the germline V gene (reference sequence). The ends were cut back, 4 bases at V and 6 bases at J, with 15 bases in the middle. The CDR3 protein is CASSSPTGIPGELFF. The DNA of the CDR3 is TGTGCCAGCAGCTCCCCGACGGGTATCCCCGGGGAGCTGTTTTTT.

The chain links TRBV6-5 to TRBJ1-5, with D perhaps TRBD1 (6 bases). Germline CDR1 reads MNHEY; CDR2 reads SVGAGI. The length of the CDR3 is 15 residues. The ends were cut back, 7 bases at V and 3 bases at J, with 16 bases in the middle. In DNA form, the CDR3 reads TGTGCCAGCAAAGTAGACAGGTCCTACAATCAGCCCCAGCATTTT. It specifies CASKVDRSYNQPQHF.

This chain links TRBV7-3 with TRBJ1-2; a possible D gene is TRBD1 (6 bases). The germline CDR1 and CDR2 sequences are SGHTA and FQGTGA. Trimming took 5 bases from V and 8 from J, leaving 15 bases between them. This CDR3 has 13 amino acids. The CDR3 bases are TGTGCCAGCAGCATCGGACCTGGGGGCGGCTACACCTTC. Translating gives CASSIGPGGGYTF.

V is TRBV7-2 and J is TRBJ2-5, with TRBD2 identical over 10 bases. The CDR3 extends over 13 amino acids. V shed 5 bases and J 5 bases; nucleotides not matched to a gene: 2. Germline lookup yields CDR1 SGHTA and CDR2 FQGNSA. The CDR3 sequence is CASSPGLAETQYF. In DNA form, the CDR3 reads TGTGCCAGCAGCCCGGGACTAGCGGAGACCCAGTACTTC.

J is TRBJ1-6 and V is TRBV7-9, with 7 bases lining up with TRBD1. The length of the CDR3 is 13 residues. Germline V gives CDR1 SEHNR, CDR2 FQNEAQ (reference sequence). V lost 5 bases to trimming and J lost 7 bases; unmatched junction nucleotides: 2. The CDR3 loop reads CASSPGQNSPLHF. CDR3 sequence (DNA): TGTGCCAGCAGCCCGGGACAGAATTCACCCCTCCACTTT.

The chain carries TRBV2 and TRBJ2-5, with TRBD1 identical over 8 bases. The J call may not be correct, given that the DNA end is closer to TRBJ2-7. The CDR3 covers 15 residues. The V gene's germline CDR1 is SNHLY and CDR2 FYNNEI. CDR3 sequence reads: CASSEGDRPSYEQYF. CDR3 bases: TGTGCCAGCAGTGAAGGGGACAGGCCCTCCTACGAGCAGTACTTC.

CDR3 nucleotide sequence: TGTGCCAGCAGTGAAGGGGAGGGTCTTCCCCTCCACTTT. This sequence encodes CASSEGEGLPLHF. This chain uses TRBV2 with TRBJ1-6; no firm D call. Germline V lookup: CDR1 SNHLY, CDR2 FYNNEI. The V end lost 1 base, the J end lost 13 bases, and 11 bases lay between the germline ends. The CDR3 contains 13 residues.

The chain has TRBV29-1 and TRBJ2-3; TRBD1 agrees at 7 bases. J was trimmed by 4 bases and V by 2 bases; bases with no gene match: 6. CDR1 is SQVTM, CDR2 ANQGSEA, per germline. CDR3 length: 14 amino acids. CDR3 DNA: TGCAGCGTTGAAAGGGGGCAATCTTCAGATACGCAGTATTTT. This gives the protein CSVERGQSSDTQYF.

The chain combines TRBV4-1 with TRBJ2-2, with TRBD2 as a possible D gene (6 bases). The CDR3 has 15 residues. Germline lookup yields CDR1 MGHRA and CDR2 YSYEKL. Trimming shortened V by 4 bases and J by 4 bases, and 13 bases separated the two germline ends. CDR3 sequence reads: CASSPQTSSTGELFF. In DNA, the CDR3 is TGCGCCAGCAGCCCCCAGACTAGTTCCACCGGGGAGCTGTTTTTT.

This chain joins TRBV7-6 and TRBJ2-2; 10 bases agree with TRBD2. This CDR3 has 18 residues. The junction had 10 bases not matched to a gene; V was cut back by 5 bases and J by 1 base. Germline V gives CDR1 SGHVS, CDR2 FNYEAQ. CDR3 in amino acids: CASSPNPPSGGNTGELFF. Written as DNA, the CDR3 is TGTGCCAGCAGCCCCAACCCCCCTAGCGGGGGGAACACCGGGGAGCTGTTTTTT.

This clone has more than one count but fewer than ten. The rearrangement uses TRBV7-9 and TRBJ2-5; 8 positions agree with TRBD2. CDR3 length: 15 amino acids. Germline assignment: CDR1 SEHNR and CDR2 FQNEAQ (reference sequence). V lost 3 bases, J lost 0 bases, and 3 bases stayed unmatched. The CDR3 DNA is TGTGCCAGCAGCTTTACGACTAGCGACCAAGAGACCCAGTACTTC. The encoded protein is CASSFTTSDQETQYF.